This T cell receptor (beta chain) was obtained from a study of OX40 agonist ivuxolimab in advanced cancers. About this clone itself: What it binds is unknown.

Only in-frame clones appear in the TCRdb table, and some are missing; sequencing was by immunoSEQ multiplex PCR. The sample has 55,000 to 80,000 clones, roughly 87% seen once. Patients were ruled out by autoimmune disease history or systemic immunosuppression. Whole-study results and caveats: CD4+ and CD8+ blood T cells expanded clonally by week 6 at 0.1 to 3.0 mg/kg.

V lost 5 bases to trimming and J lost 8 bases; unmatched junction nucleotides: 6. The germline gives CDR1 GTSNPN, CDR2 SVGIG (reference sequence). The CDR3 contains 13 residues. The sequence derives from an adult with an advanced solid tumor such as melanoma, head and neck, liver or kidney cancer. Sequenced here: CD4+ or CD8+ T cells sorted from blood, sampled in a trial of the OX40 agonist ivuxolimab. V usage is TRBV30 and J usage is TRBJ1-6; 7 nucleotides agree with TRBD1. This CDR3 reads CAWDRVGDSPLHF. CDR3 nucleotides: TGTGCCTGGGACAGGGTGGGGGATTCACCCCTCCACTTT. The full variable domain, completed using reference TRBV30 and TRBJ1-6, is SQTIHQWPATLVQPVGSPLSLECTVEGTSNPNLYWYRQAAGRGLQLLFYSVGIGQISSEVPQNLSASRPQDRQFILSSKKLLLSDSGFYLCAWDRVGDSPLHFGNGTRLTVT.